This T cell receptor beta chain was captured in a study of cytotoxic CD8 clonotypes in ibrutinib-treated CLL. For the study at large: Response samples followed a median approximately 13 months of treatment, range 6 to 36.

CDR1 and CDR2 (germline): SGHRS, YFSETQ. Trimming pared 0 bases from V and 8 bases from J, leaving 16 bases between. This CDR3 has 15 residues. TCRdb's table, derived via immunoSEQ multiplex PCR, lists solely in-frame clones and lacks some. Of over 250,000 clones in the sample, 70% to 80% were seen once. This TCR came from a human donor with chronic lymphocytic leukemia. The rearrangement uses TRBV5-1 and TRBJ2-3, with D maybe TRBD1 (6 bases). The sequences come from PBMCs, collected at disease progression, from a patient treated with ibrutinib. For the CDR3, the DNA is TGCGCCAGCAGCTTGGAGACAGGATTTACTGGTACGCAGTATTTT. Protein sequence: CASSLETGFTGTQYF.